The next 5 T cell receptor beta chains were all read from a single sample in a study of T cell repertoires in cytomegalovirus infection. From the reads, TCRdb called clonotypes with MiXCR, one entry per CDR3 protein. Among around 300,000 distinct CDR3 sequences listed, 25% were seen once. Sequencing used PBMCs. Every receptor here comes from a human donor in good health (CMV status not recorded). Some clones in this sample may be carry-over from other donors' samples.

There are a few counts of this clonotype. V is TRBV7-8 and J is TRBJ2-5; 9 bases map to TRBD1. With 1 base clipped from V and 5 bases from J, the junction kept 5 bases outside the gene matches. Germline CDR1 reads SGHVS; CDR2 reads FQNEAQ. The CDR3 consists of 15 residues. The CDR3 DNA is TGTGCCAGCAGCTTAGACAGGGGGCGCGTGGAGACCCAGTACTTC. It codes for CASSLDRGRVETQYF.

This clonotype has ten or more counts. The CDR3 spells CASSFAGTNLEQYF. The CDR3 DNA reads TGTGCCAGCAGCTTTGCGGGGACTAACTTAGAGCAGTACTTC. The rearrangement uses TRBV7-8 and TRBJ2-7; 7 bases line up with TRBD2. With V trimmed by 3 bases and J by 7 bases, 9 bases remained unmatched. The CDR3 is made up of 14 amino acids. Germline assignment: CDR1 SGHVS and CDR2 FQNEAQ.

This clonotype was seen only a few times. V usage is TRBV12-3 or TRBV12-4 and J usage is TRBJ2-7; TRBD1 might be the D (6 bases). The CDR3 contains 15 residues. V was shortened by 2 bases and J by 2 bases, with 13 bases between the two germline ends. In DNA form, the CDR3 reads TGTGCCAGCAGTTTAAGGGGTACAGGGCCCTACGAGCAGTACTTC. Translating gives CASSLRGTGPYEQYF.

Many counts were recorded for this clonotype. The chain uses TRBV4-3 and TRBJ1-6; the D is unclear. CDR1 LGHNA and CDR2 YSLEER come from the germline V gene. Trimming stripped 1 base from V and 7 bases from J, with 8 bases between. The CDR3 loop spans 14 amino acids. In DNA, the CDR3 is TGCGCCAGCAGCCAAGGACGGTTAAATTCACCCCTCCACTTT. Translating gives CASSQGRLNSPLHF.

The count of this clonotype is one. The chain combines TRBV7-6 with TRBJ2-3; weak D call: TRBD1 (5 bases). Germline V gene sequence: CDR1 SGHVS, CDR2 FNYEAQ. This CDR3 has 15 amino acids. The germline V and J ends were trimmed by 5 bases and 4 bases, with 16 bases remaining between them. The CDR3 protein is CASSGGAPSADTQYF. The CDR3 DNA is TGTGCCAGCAGCGGTGGGGCACCTTCGGCAGATACGCAGTATTTT.